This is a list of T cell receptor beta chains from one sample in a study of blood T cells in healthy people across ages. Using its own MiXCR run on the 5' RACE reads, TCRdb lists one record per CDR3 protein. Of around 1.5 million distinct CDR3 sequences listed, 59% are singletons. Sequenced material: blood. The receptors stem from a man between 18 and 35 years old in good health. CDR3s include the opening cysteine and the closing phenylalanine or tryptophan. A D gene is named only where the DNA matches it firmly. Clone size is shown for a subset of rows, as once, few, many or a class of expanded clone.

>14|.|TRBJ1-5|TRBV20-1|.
CSARVGGGDQSQHF
TGCAGTGCTAGGGTAGGGGGAGGGGATCAATCCCAGCATTTT
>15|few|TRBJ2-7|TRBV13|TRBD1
CASSLGGQDVYEQYF
TGTGCCAGCAGCTTAGGGGGACAGGACGTCTACGAGCAGTACTTC
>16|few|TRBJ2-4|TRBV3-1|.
CASSDPGALAKNIQYF
TGTGCCAGCAGCGACCCCGGCGCTTTAGCCAAAAACATTCAGTACTTC
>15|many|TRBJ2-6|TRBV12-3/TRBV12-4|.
CASSLGDSWANVLTF
TGTGCCAGCAGTTTGGGAGACAGTTGGGCCAACGTCCTGACTTTC
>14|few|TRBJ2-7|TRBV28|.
CASSRPTDLYEQYF
TGTGCCAGCAGTCGACCGACAGACCTCTACGAGCAGTACTTC
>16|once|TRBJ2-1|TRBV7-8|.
CASSLVVWGSPNEQFF
TGTGCCAGCAGCTTAGTGGTCTGGGGGTCTCCGAATGAGCAGTTCTTC
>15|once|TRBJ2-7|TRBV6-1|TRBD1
CASGWTTGVSYEQYF
TGTGCCAGCGGCTGGACGACAGGGGTTTCTTACGAGCAGTACTTC
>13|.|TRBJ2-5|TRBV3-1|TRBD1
CASRNRQGAQQYF
TGTGCCAGCAGAAATCGACAGGGGGCCCAGCAGTACTTC
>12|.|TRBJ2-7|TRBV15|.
CATSWGWDEQYF
TGTGCCACCAGTTGGGGGTGGGACGAGCAGTACTTC
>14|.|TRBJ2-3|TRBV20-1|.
CSAPAGASTDTQYF
TGCAGTGCTCCCGCTGGGGCAAGCACAGATACGCAGTATTTT
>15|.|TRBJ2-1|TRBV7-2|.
CASSLAGGSYNELFF
TGTGCCAGCAGCCTAGCCGGGGGCTCCTACAATGAGCTGTTCTTC
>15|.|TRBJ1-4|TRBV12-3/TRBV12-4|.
CASLWSESTNEKLFF
TGTGCCAGCCTATGGTCTGAGTCAACTAATGAAAAACTGTTTTTT
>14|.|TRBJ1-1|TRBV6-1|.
CASSPTSGRDAAFF
TGTGCCAGCAGTCCAACGTCAGGGAGGGATGCGGCTTTCTTT
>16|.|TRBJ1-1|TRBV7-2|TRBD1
CASNFSTGRPYTEAFF
TGTGCCAGCAACTTTTCGACAGGGCGTCCTTACACTGAAGCTTTCTTT
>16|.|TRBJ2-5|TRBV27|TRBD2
CASSPILAGGPATQYF
TGTGCCAGCAGCCCTATACTAGCGGGAGGGCCGGCGACCCAGTACTTC
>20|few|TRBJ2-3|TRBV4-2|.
CASSQDLTGSGAGGTDTQYF
TGTGCCAGCAGCCAAGATTTAACGGGTAGCGGAGCAGGAGGCACAGATACGCAGTATTTT
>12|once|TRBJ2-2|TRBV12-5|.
CASGLMAGELFF
TGTGCTAGTGGTCTTATGGCCGGGGAGCTGTTTTTT
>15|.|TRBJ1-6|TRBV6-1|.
CASNQDRTYNSPLHF
TGTGCCAGCAATCAGGACAGAACATATAATTCACCCCTCCACTTT
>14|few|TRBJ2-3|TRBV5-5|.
CASRSAISTDTQYF
TGTGCCAGCAGAAGCGCGATAAGCACAGATACGCAGTATTTT
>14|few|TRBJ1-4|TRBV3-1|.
CASRSEWGNEKLFF
TGTGCCAGCAGGTCCGAGTGGGGTAATGAAAAACTGTTTTTT
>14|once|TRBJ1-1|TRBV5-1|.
CASSPEMGYTEAFF
TGCGCCAGCAGCCCCGAGATGGGATACACTGAAGCTTTCTTT
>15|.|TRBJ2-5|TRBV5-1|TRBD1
CASSPRTGVDNEQYF
TGCGCCAGCAGCCCGCGGACAGGGGTGGACAATGAGCAGTACTTC
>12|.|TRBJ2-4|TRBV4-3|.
CASSQEKTIQYF
TGCGCCAGCAGCCAAGAAAAAACCATTCAGTATTTC
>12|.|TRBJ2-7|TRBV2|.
CASTGGPYEQYF
TGTGCCAGCACTGGCGGCCCCTACGAGCAGTACTTC
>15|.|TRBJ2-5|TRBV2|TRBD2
CASSEGVAGGETQYF
TGTGCCAGCAGTGAAGGAGTAGCGGGAGGAGAGACCCAGTACTTC
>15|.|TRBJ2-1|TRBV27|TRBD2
CASAPGTTAYNEQFF
TGTGCCAGCGCTCCCGGGACTACAGCCTACAATGAGCAGTTCTTC
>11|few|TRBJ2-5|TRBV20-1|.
CSARSQETQYF
TGCAGTGCTAGATCCCAGGAGACCCAGTACTTC